This TCR beta chain was recovered during a study of breast tumors, draining lymph nodes, adjacent tissues. Study-wide results and caveats: Tumor repertoires ranked between lymph nodes and nontumor tissue in diversity, with V and J gene preferences. Data fit most tumor T cells coming from lymph node, expanding in tumor. That most tumor T cells come from lymph nodes remained unproven.

This clonotype has ten or more counts. What it recognizes is unknown. The CDR3 loop spans 15 amino acids. V gave up 4 bases and J gave up 1 base, with 12 bases separating them. Germline assignment: CDR1 MNHNS and CDR2 SASEGT. TCRdb independently ran MiXCR on the multiplex PCR reads; one entry per CDR3 protein. The sample comprises 190,000 or so distinct CDR3 sequences, 30% to 40% of which are singletons, and roughly 4% rests with the top ten. Samples came from axillary lymph nodes draining the breast cancer. The V gene is TRBV6-1, the J gene TRBJ2-3; D is unresolved. The receptor's source is a female donor with breast cancer. Some clones in this sample may be carry-over from other donors' samples. Material: axillary lymph node tissue. CDR3 nucleotide sequence: TGTGCCAGCAGTGCAGGCCCGAGCGGCACAGATACGCAGTATTTT. Encoded protein: CASSAGPSGTDTQYF.